The 32 T cell receptor beta chains presented below share a single source sample, sequenced in a study of cytomegalovirus exposure and HLA in healthy donors. PCR was performed using 60 Vbeta and 13 Jbeta primers. Sequenced by immunoSEQ multiplex PCR; TCRdb stores in-frame clones only, minus some. The table lists 120,000 to 150,000 clones, approximately 81% of them singletons. The sample taken for sequencing was PBMCs. Receptors were obtained from a boy between 2 and 10 years old in good health and CMV-seronegative.

V is TRBV9 and J is TRBJ1-1; 8 bases match TRBD1. The germline CDR1 and CDR2 sequences are SGDLS and YYNGEE. The ends lost 4 bases at V and 2 bases at J; junction bases unmatched: 10. The CDR3 has 16 residues. The CDR3 DNA is TGTGCCAGCAGCCCCGCAGGGGGCGCGTTCAACACTGAAGCTTTCTTT. Protein sequence: CASSPAGGAFNTEAFF.

As regards this clone: One end of the junction fails to match germline, which may point to a read error. J is TRBJ1-1 and V is TRBV7-9; unclear D gene. This CDR3 is 12 amino acids long. Germline V gene sequence: CDR1 SEHNR, CDR2 FQNEAQ (reference sequence). CDR3 region: CSSSPTGTEAFF. CDR3 nucleotides: TGTTCCAGCAGCCCGACCGGGACTGAAGCTTTCTTT.

The rearrangement uses TRBV5-1 and TRBJ2-1; TRBD2 matches 9 bases. V was clipped by 4 bases and J by 1 base; unmatched bases: 9. CDR3 size: 17 residues. From germline, CDR1 is SGHRS and CDR2 YFSETQ. The CDR3 DNA reads as TGCGCCAGCAGCCCCCGGGCTAGCGGGGCATCCTACAATGAGCAGTTCTTC. Translation: CASSPRASGASYNEQFF.

CDR3 nucleotide sequence: TGTGCCAGCAGCCTCACAGGGGCGGACACCATATATTTT. Translation gives CASSLTGADTIYF. The V call is TRBV11-3, the J call TRBJ1-3; TRBD1 aligns across 7 bases. Germline trimming cut 5 bases from V and 8 bases from J; bases unmatched to any gene: 6. This CDR3 is built from 13 residues. From germline, CDR1 is SGHNT and CDR2 YENEEA.

The J gene is TRBJ1-5, the V gene TRBV19, with D perhaps matching TRBD1 (5 bases). V was cut by 7 bases and J by 5 bases, with 9 bases left in between. CDR1 and CDR2 from the germline V gene are LNHDA and SQIVND (reference sequence). The CDR3 runs 12 residues. The CDR3 region has the DNA TGTGCCAGTACGCAGGGATATCAGCCCCAGCATTTT. The encoded protein is CASTQGYQPQHF. Using reference TRBV19 and TRBJ1-5 for the parts outside the CDR3, the full variable domain is DGGITQSPKYLFRKEGQNVTLSCEQNLNHDAMYWYRQDPGQGLRLIYYSQIVNDFQKGDIAEGYSVSREKKESFPLTVTSAQKNPTAFYLCASTQGYQPQHFGDGTRLSIL.

The chain couples TRBV7-9 to TRBJ2-3; perhaps TRBD1 as D (6 bases). The CDR3 is 15 residues long. Germline V gene data show CDR1 as SEHNR and CDR2 as FQNEAQ (reference sequence). V lost 5 bases, J lost 1 base, and 13 bases lay in between. CDR3 nucleotides: TGTGCCAGCAGCCCCTGGGACACCGGCACAGATACGCAGTATTTT. It yields the protein CASSPWDTGTDTQYF. The variable domain in full, with the rest retrieved from reference TRBV7-9 and TRBJ2-3, is DTGVSQNPRHKITKRGQNVTFRCDPISEHNRLYWYRQTLGQGPEFLTYFQNEAQLEKSRLLSDRFSAERPKGSFSTLEIQRTEQGDSAMYLCASSPWDTGTDTQYFGPGTRLTVL.

This clone was detected only a few times. This rearrangement joins TRBV5-4 to TRBJ1-2; no firm D call. Germline V gives CDR1 SGHNT, CDR2 YYREEE (reference sequence). The V end was cut by 2 bases, the J end by 4 bases, with 12 bases between. The CDR3 loop spans 14 amino acids. The CDR3 region has the DNA TGTGCCAGCAGCTTTCCGGGGATACCCTATGGCTACACCTTC. This translates into CASSFPGIPYGYTF.

The rearrangement links TRBV7-2 to TRBJ2-2, with D maybe TRBD2 (6 bases). The CDR3 is 16 amino acids. V lost 4 bases and J lost 7, with 19 bases in between. Germline CDR1 and CDR2: SGHTA and FQGNSA. The CDR3 nucleotides read TGTGCCAGCAGCTCCCGCCTAGCGAGGAGGGGCGGGGAGCTGTTTTTT. Translating gives CASSSRLARRGGELFF.

The J gene is TRBJ2-7, the V gene TRBV7-8; TRBD2 is a possible D gene (5 bases). The CDR3 runs to 14 residues. Germline loops: CDR1 SGHVS, CDR2 FQNEAQ. Deletions cut 5 bases from V and 0 bases from J, with 11 bases between. In DNA, the CDR3 is TGTGCCAGCAGCCCAGGACTGCTCTCCTACGAGCAGTACTTC. It is translated as CASSPGLLSYEQYF.

The CDR3 is CASSITVTYEQYF. The CDR3 DNA reads as TGTGCCAGTAGTATAACAGTTACCTACGAGCAGTACTTC. This chain uses TRBV19 with TRBJ2-5; D ambiguous. The J call may be incorrect, as the DNA end agrees better with TRBJ2-7. The CDR3 has 13 residues. CDR1 LNHDA and CDR2 SQIVND come from the germline V gene (reference sequence).

In its sample, this clone was seen a few times. This rearrangement joins TRBV5-1 to TRBJ2-5; tentatively, D is TRBD2 (5 bases). Germline V gives CDR1 SGHRS, CDR2 YFSETQ. The length of the CDR3 is 13 residues. Trimming pared 4 bases from V and 2 bases from J, leaving 9 bases between. The CDR3 DNA reads as TGCGCCAGCAGCCCGCGAGGGCAAGAGACCCAGTACTTC. Translation gives CASSPRGQETQYF.

The CDR3 DNA reads as TGTGCCAGCAGAATAACCGGGACAGGGGGCTCCTACGAGCAGTACTTC. Its translation: CASRITGTGGSYEQYF. The chain has TRBV2 and TRBJ2-5; 11 nucleotides agree with TRBD1. The J call is in doubt because the DNA end fits TRBJ2-7 better. The CDR3 is 16 amino acids. CDR1 and CDR2 from the germline V gene are SNHLY and FYNNEI.

V gene TRBV15 combines with J gene TRBJ1-2; D is unclear. CDR1 and CDR2 (germline): LNHNV, YYDKDF (reference sequence). CDR3 length: 16 residues. The V gene lost 5 bases and the J gene lost 5 bases, with 21 bases spanning the gap. CDR3 in amino acids: CATSGKTARPPYGYTF. Written as DNA, the CDR3 is TGTGCCACCAGCGGAAAAACAGCCCGCCCCCCTTATGGCTACACCTTC.

The CDR3 DNA sequence: TGTGCCAGCAGCCGACAGGGGGCAGATGGCTACACCTTC. The encoded protein is CASSRQGADGYTF. The chain is built from TRBV28 and TRBJ1-2; TRBD1 matches at 10 bases. V lost 6 bases, J lost 6 bases, and 4 bases stayed unmatched. Germline assignment: CDR1 MDHEN and CDR2 SYDVKM. The CDR3 is 13 residues long.

The rearrangement uses TRBV5-1 and TRBJ2-7, with 8 bases that match TRBD2. The CDR3 spans 14 residues. Germline assignment: CDR1 SGHRS and CDR2 YFSETQ. J gave up 2 bases and V 1 base, and 2 bases lay outside the gene matches. As DNA, the CDR3 is TGCGCCAGCAGCTTGCGGGAGGGCCCCTACGAGCAGTACTTC. This translates into CASSLREGPYEQYF.

This chain's CDR3 is CASAVFGNQPQHF. In DNA, the CDR3 is TGTGCCAGTGCGGTATTCGGCAATCAGCCCCAGCATTTT. The rearrangement uses TRBV19 and TRBJ1-5; D not certain. Trimming took off 8 bases at V and 2 bases at J, with 10 bases between the two ends. Germline CDR1 reads LNHDA; CDR2 reads SQIVND (reference sequence). The CDR3 sequence is 13 residues long. Supplemented by reference TRBV19 and TRBJ1-5, the full variable domain reads DGGITQSPKYLFRKEGQNVTLSCEQNLNHDAMYWYRQDPGQGLRLIYYSQIVNDFQKGDIAEGYSVSREKKESFPLTVTSAQKNPTAFYLCASAVFGNQPQHFGDGTRLSIL.

This chain joins TRBV6-5 and TRBJ2-7; tentatively, D is TRBD1 (6 bases). V was shortened by 6 bases and J by 3 bases, with 12 bases between the two germline ends. The V gene's germline CDR1 is MNHEY and CDR2 SVGAGI. This CDR3 is 13 amino acids long. The CDR3 nucleotides read TGTGCCAGCAGGTCCACAGGGTTCTACGAGCAGTACTTC. This encodes CASRSTGFYEQYF.

The chain links TRBV7-3 to TRBJ2-6; D ambiguous. Germline CDR1 and CDR2: SGHTA and FQGTGA. The V end was cut by 2 bases, the J end by 2 bases, with 10 bases between. The CDR3 has 16 amino acids. The CDR3 coding sequence is TGTGCCAGCAGCTTACATGATCAGGCTGGGGCCAACGTCCTGACTTTC. Amino acids: CASSLHDQAGANVLTF. Looking up the rest from reference TRBV7-3 and TRBJ2-6 gives the full variable domain: GAGVSQTPSNKVTEKGKYVELRCDPISGHTALYWYRQSLGQGPEFLIYFQGTGAADDSGLPNDRFFAVRPEGSVSTLKIQRTERGDSAVYLCASSLHDQAGANVLTFGAGSRLTVL.

The chain combines TRBV4-1 with TRBJ1-1, with 8 bases aligning to TRBD1. CDR1 and CDR2 (germline): MGHRA, YSYEKL. The CDR3 runs 13 residues. V shed 7 bases, J shed 3 bases, and the junction held 4 bases outside the gene matches. CDR3 bases: TGCGCCAGCAACCAGGACAGGGACACTGAAGCTTTCTTT. Translating it yields CASNQDRDTEAFF.

J is TRBJ2-1 and V is TRBV9; perhaps TRBD2 as D (7 bases). The V gene lost 8 bases and the J gene lost 8 bases, with 11 bases spanning the gap. Germline V gives CDR1 SGDLS, CDR2 YYNGEE. The CDR3 is made up of 11 amino acids. The CDR3: CASGGGDEQFF. The CDR3 DNA sequence: TGTGCCAGTGGGGGGGGCGATGAGCAGTTCTTC. The variable domain in full, with the rest retrieved from reference TRBV9 and TRBJ2-1, is DSGVTQTPKHLITATGQRVTLRCSPRSGDLSVYWYQQSLDQGLQFLIQYYNGEERAKGNILERFSAQQFPDLHSELNLSSLELGDSALYFCASGGGDEQFFGPGTRLTVL.

This chain uses TRBV11-3 with TRBJ2-3; D is perhaps TRBD2 (6 bases). The CDR3 contains 15 residues. Trimming stripped 5 bases from V and 4 bases from J, with 16 bases between. The V gene's germline CDR1 is SGHNT and CDR2 YENEEA. CDR3 in amino acids: CASSARGTQADTQYF. Here the CDR3 DNA reads TGTGCCAGCAGCGCTCGGGGGACCCAAGCAGATACGCAGTATTTT.

The rearrangement joins TRBV11-3 to TRBJ2-7; TRBD2 is a possible D gene (5 bases). Germline CDR1 reads SGHNT; CDR2 reads YENEEA. Trimming removed 1 base at V and 1 base at J, with 20 bases between. The CDR3 is made up of 18 amino acids. The CDR3 loop is CASSLGIEFGVVSYEQYF. Here the CDR3 DNA reads TGTGCCAGCAGCTTAGGAATTGAGTTCGGGGTTGTTTCCTACGAGCAGTACTTC. Filled out from reference TRBV11-3 and TRBJ2-7, the complete variable domain reads EAGVVQSPRYKIIEKKQPVAFWCNPISGHNTLYWYLQNLGQGPELLIRYENEEAVDDSQLPKDRFSAERLKGVDSTLKIQPAELGDSAVYLCASSLGIEFGVVSYEQYFGPGTRLTVT.

The chain links TRBV15 to TRBJ1-1; a weak D match, TRBD1 (5 bases). The V end was cut by 1 base, the J end by 4 bases, with 10 bases between. From germline, CDR1 is LNHNV and CDR2 YYDKDF (reference sequence). CDR3 length equals 14 residues. The CDR3 sequence: CATSRGWGGTEAFF. CDR3 in DNA: TGTGCCACCAGCAGAGGTTGGGGGGGCACTGAAGCTTTCTTT.

This chain uses TRBV6-1 with TRBJ2-1; D possibly corresponds to TRBD1 (5 bases). Looked up from germline, CDR1 is MNHNS and CDR2 is SASEGT. V lost 2 bases and J lost 5, with 13 bases in between. The CDR3 totals 15 residues. In DNA, the CDR3 is TGTGCCAGCAGTGAAAGACAGAAAACGAACAATGAGCAGTTCTTC. Translating it yields CASSERQKTNNEQFF.

This clone was recorded only once. This rearrangement joins TRBV5-1 to TRBJ1-4; 7 bases are shared with TRBD1. This CDR3 is 13 amino acids long. Per the germline V gene, CDR1 is SGHRS and CDR2 is YFSETQ. With V trimmed by 5 bases and J by 5 bases, 3 bases remained unmatched. The chain's CDR3 is CASRVDRNEKLFF. The CDR3 nucleotides read TGCGCCAGCAGAGTGGACAGGAATGAAAAACTGTTTTTT.

This clone was observed a single time. The chain links TRBV6-5 to TRBJ1-1; no clear D gene. In germline, CDR1 is MNHEY, CDR2 SVGAGI. The CDR3 is 12 amino acids. V lost 2 bases to trimming and J lost 6 bases, with 7 bases between them. CDR3 coding DNA: TGTGCCAGCAGTTACGCAGTTCCTGAAGCTTTCTTT. It is translated as CASSYAVPEAFF.

The chain carries TRBV7-6 and TRBJ1-5, with 10 bases that match TRBD1. V trimming: 5 bases; J trimming: 7 bases; junction bases outside the gene matches: 2. Germline-derived CDR1 and CDR2 are SGHVS and FNYEAQ. The CDR3 totals 13 residues. The CDR3 is CASSLTGGQPQHF. The CDR3 region has the DNA TGTGCCAGCAGCCTGACAGGGGGCCAGCCCCAGCATTTT. Together with reference TRBV7-6 and TRBJ1-5, the CDR3 gives the full variable domain: GAGVSQSPRYKVTKRGQDVALRCDPISGHVSLYWYRQALGQGPEFLTYFNYEAQQDKSGLPNDRFSAERPEGSISTLTIQRTEQRDSAMYRCASSLTGGQPQHFGDGTRLSIL.

In regard to this clone: The junction departs from the called germline gene at one end, perhaps through a read error. The same CDR3 is also encoded by other DNA sequences in this sample. The V and J genes are TRBV25-1 and TRBJ2-2; TRBD2 matches at 10 bases. Germline loops: CDR1 MGHDK, CDR2 SYGVNS. The CDR3 has 16 residues. DNA for the CDR3: TGCGCCAGCAGTGTGAGCGGGGGGGATGCCCCCGGGGAGCTGTTTTTT. Its translation: CASSVSGGDAPGELFF. Complete variable domain (other parts from reference TRBV25-1 and TRBJ2-2): EADIYQTPRYLVIGTGKKITLECSQTMGHDKMYWYQQDPGMELHLIHYSYGVNSTEKGDLSSESTVSRIRTEHFPLTLESARPSHTSQYLCASSVSGGDAPGELFFGEGSRLTVL.

The sample holds one count of this clone. The genes are TRBV4-3 and TRBJ2-3, with TRBD1 matching 8 bases. CDR1 and CDR2 from the germline V gene are LGHNA and YSLEER. CDR3 length equals 15 residues. Losses at the gene ends were 0 bases for V and 2 bases for J; bases not matched to a gene: 1. The CDR3: CASSQDRGLTDTQYF. In nucleotides, the CDR3 is TGCGCCAGCAGCCAAGACAGGGGGCTCACAGATACGCAGTATTTT.

The V and J genes are TRBV5-1 and TRBJ1-1, with TRBD1 matching 9 bases. From germline, CDR1 is SGHRS and CDR2 YFSETQ. The CDR3 length is 13 residues. After removal of 5 bases from V and 5 bases from J, the junction contained 4 bases not matched to a gene. CDR3 loop: CASRRTGVTEAFF. CDR3 nucleotides: TGCGCCAGCAGACGGACAGGGGTTACTGAAGCTTTCTTT.

The V call is TRBV28, the J call TRBJ1-2; a possible D gene is TRBD1 (6 bases). Germline values: CDR1 MDHEN, CDR2 SYDVKM. V dropped 5 bases and J dropped 14 bases, with 24 bases sitting between them. This CDR3 is 14 amino acids long. CDR3 protein: CASSPQGGGTRGTF. CDR3 coding DNA: TGTGCCAGCAGTCCTCAGGGTGGGGGCACAAGAGGGACCTTC.

The chain is built from TRBV5-4 and TRBJ2-1; 11 positions match TRBD2. Germline assignment: CDR1 SGHNT and CDR2 YYREEE (reference sequence). This CDR3 region has 16 residues. With 0 bases clipped from V and 2 bases from J, the junction kept 1 base outside the gene matches. The CDR3 reads CASSLGTSGPYNEQFF. Written as DNA, the CDR3 is TGTGCCAGCAGCTTGGGGACTAGCGGGCCCTACAATGAGCAGTTCTTC.